This TCR beta chain comes out of a study of T cell responses to AZD1222 COVID-19 vaccine. TCRdb's table, derived via immunoSEQ multiplex PCR, lists solely in-frame clones and lacks some. Here the sample spans some 130,000 clones, 85% to 95% being singletons. As for this clone: Antigen: not known.

Points from the study as a whole: Recipients of AZD1222 seropositive at baseline numbered only 5 to 7. The donor cohort was predominantly white British with a female majority, and clonal diversity may have been underestimated.

The length of the CDR3 is 17 residues. Between the trimmed V and J ends, which lost 0 bases and 3 bases, there was a span of 14 bases. Germline CDR1 is SNHLY and CDR2 is FYNNEI. The sequence was obtained from an adult in good health. The sample in question was peripheral blood, obtained on day 0 of AZD1222 vaccination. This chain uses TRBV2 with TRBJ1-4; weak D call: TRBD1 (5 bases). For the CDR3, the DNA is TGTGCCAGCAGTGAAGCGGGGACGGCGGAATCTAATGAAAAACTGTTTTTT. Protein sequence: CASSEAGTAESNEKLFF.